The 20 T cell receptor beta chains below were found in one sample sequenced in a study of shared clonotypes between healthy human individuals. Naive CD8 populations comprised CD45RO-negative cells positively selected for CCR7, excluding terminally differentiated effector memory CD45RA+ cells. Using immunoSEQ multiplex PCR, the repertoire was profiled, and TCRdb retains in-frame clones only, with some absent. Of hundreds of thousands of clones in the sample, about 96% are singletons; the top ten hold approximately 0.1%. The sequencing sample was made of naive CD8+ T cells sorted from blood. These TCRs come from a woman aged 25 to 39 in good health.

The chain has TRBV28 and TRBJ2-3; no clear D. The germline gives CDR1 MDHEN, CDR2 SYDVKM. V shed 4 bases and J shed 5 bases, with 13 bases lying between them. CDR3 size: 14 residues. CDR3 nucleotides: TGTGCCAGCAGTTCGGACCTTCTGGTAGATACGCAGTATTTT. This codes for CASSSDLLVDTQYF.

In nucleotides, the CDR3 is TGTGCCAGCAGCTTAGGCCAGGACAATGAGCAGTTCTTC. Translating gives CASSLGQDNEQFF. The chain employs TRBV13 and TRBJ2-1; D is ambiguous. The germline CDR1 and CDR2 sequences are PRHDT and FYEKMQ (reference sequence). Trimming took off 0 bases at V and 5 bases at J, with 5 bases between the two ends. This CDR3 has 13 residues.

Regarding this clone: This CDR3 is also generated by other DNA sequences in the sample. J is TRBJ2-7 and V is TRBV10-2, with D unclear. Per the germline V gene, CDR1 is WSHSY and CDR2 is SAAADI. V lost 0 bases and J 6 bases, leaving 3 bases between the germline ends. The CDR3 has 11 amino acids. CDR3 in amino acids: CASSESGEQYF. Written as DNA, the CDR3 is TGCGCCAGCAGTGAGTCGGGCGAGCAGTACTTC.

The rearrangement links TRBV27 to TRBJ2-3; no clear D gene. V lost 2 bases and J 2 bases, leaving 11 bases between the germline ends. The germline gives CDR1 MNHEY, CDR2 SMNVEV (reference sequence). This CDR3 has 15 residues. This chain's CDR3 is CASSLKRRSTDTQYF. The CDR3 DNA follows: TGTGCCAGCAGTTTAAAGCGCCGGTCCACAGATACGCAGTATTTT.

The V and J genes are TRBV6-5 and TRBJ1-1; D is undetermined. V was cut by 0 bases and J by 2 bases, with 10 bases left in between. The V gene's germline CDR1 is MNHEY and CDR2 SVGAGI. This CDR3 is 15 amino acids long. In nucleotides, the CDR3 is TGTGCCAGCAGTTACTCGTTAAGCGGAAACACTGAAGCTTTCTTT. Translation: CASSYSLSGNTEAFF.

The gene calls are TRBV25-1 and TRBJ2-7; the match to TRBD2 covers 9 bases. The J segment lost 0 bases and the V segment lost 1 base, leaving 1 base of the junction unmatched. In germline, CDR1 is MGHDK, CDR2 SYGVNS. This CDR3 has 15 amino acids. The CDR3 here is CASSELTSGSYEQYF. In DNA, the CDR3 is TGTGCCAGCAGTGAATTGACTAGCGGCTCCTACGAGCAGTACTTC.

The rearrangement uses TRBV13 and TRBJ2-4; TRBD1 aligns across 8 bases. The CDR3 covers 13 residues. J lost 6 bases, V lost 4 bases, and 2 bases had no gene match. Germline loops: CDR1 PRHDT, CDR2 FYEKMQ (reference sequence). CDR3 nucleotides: TGTGCCAGCAGCTCAACAGGGGGAAACATTCAGTACTTC. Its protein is CASSSTGGNIQYF.

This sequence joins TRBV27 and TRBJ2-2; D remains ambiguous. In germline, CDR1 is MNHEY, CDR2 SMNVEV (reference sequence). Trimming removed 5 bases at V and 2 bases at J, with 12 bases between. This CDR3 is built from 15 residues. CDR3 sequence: CASSPHYSNTGELFF. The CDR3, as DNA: TGTGCCAGCAGTCCCCACTACTCCAACACCGGGGAGCTGTTTTTT.

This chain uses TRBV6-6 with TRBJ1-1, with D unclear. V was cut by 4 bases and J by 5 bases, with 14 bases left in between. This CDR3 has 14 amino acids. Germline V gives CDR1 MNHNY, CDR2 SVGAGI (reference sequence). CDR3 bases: TGTGCCAGCAGTTTCGCGACCAGCGGGACTGAAGCTTTCTTT. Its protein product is CASSFATSGTEAFF.

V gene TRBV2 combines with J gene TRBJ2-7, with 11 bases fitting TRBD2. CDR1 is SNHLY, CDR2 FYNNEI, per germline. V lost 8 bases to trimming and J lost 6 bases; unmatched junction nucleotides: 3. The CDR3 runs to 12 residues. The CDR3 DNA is TGTGCCAGCGGGGGACTAGCGGTCGAGCAGTACTTC. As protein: CASGGLAVEQYF.

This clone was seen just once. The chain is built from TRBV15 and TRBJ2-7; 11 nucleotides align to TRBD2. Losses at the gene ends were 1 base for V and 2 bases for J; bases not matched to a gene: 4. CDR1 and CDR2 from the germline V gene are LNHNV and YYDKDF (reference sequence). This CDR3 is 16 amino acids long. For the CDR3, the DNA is TGTGCCACCAGCAGAGTAGGGACTAGCGGAGCCTACGAGCAGTACTTC. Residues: CATSRVGTSGAYEQYF.

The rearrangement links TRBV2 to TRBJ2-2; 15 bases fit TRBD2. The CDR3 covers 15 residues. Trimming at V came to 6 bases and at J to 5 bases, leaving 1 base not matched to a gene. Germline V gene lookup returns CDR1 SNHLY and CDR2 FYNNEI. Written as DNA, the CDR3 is TGTGCCAGCAGAGGGACTAGCGGGAGGACCGGGGAGCTGTTTTTT. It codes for CASRGTSGRTGELFF. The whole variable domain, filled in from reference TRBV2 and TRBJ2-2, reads EPEVTQTPSHQVTQMGQEVILRCVPISNHLYFYWYRQILGQKVEFLVSFYNNEISEKSEIFDDQFSVERPDGSNFTLKIRSTKLEDSAMYFCASRGTSGRTGELFFGEGSRLTVL.

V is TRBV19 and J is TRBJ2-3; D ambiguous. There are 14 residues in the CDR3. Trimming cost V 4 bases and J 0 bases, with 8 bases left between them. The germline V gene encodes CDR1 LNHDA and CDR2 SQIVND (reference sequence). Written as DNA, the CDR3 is TGTGCCAGTAGTAGGCCCGAGAGCACAGATACGCAGTATTTT. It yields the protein CASSRPESTDTQYF.

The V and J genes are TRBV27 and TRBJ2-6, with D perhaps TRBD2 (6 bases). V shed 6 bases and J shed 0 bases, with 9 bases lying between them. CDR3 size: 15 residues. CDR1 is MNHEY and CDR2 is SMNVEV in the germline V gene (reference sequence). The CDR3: CASRTGLSGANVLTF. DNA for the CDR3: TGTGCCAGCAGGACGGGACTCTCTGGGGCCAACGTCCTGACTTTC.

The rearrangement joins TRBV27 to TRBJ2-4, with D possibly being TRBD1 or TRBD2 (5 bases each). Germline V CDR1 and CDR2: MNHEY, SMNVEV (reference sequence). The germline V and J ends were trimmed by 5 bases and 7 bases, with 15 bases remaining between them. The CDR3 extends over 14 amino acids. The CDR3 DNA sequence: TGTGCCAGCAGTCCAGAGACATGGGGGAACATTCAGTACTTC. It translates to CASSPETWGNIQYF.

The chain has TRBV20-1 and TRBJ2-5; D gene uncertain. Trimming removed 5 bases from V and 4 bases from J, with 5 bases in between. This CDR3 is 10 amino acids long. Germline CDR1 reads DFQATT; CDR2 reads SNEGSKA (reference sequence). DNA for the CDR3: TGCAGTGCTCCCCCAGAGACCCAGTACTTC. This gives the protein CSAPPETQYF.

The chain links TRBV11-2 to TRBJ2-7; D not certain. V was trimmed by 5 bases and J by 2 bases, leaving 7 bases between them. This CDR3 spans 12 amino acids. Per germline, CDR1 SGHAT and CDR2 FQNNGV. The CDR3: CASSQPTYEQYF. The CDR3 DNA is TGTGCCAGCAGCCAACCAACCTACGAGCAGTACTTC.

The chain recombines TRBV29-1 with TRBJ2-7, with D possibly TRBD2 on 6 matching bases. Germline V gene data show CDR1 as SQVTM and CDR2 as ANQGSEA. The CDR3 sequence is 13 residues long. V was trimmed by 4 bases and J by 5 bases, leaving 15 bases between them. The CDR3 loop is CSVVGGEVDEQYF. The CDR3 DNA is TGCAGCGTTGTGGGGGGAGAGGTCGACGAGCAGTACTTC.

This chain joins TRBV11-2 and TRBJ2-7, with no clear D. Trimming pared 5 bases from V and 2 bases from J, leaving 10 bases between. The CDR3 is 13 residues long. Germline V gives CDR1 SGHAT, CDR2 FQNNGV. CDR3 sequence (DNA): TGTGCCAGCAGCAAGTCTCAGGCCTACGAGCAGTACTTC. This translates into CASSKSQAYEQYF.

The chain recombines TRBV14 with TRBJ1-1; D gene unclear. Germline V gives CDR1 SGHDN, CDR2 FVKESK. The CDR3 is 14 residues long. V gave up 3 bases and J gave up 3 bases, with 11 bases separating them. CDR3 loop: CASSHEGRYTEAFF. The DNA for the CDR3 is TGTGCCAGCAGCCACGAAGGGAGGTACACTGAAGCTTTCTTT.